Presented here are 19 T cell receptor beta chains from one specimen sequenced in a study of blood T cell repertoires in COVID-19. Measured with immunoSEQ multiplex PCR; TCRdb has only the in-frame clones, and not every one. The table lists approximately 330,000 clones, about 87% of them singletons. The sequencing input was peripheral blood. The receptors here all came from a man aged 25 to 45 with COVID-19, enrolled during active disease.

The gene calls are TRBV9 and TRBJ2-5, with 8 bases fitting TRBD1. After removal of 0 bases from V and 4 bases from J, the junction contained 8 bases not matched to a gene. In germline, CDR1 is SGDLS, CDR2 YYNGEE. CDR3 length: 16 amino acids. In nucleotides, the CDR3 is TGTGCCAGCAGCGTAGGGGACAGGAGGGTACGAGAGACCCAGTACTTC. Translation: CASSVGDRRVRETQYF. The complete variable domain, with remaining parts taken from reference TRBV9 and TRBJ2-5, reads DSGVTQTPKHLITATGQRVTLRCSPRSGDLSVYWYQQSLDQGLQFLIQYYNGEERAKGNILERFSAQQFPDLHSELNLSSLELGDSALYFCASSVGDRRVRETQYFGPGTRLLVL.

This clone has only one observation. V and J are TRBV7-8 and TRBJ2-5; TRBD1 aligns across 7 bases. Trimming removed 0 bases from V and 4 bases from J; junction bases left unmatched: 2. Per germline, CDR1 SGHVS and CDR2 FQNEAQ. This CDR3 comprises 14 residues. CDR3 sequence (DNA): TGTGCCAGCAGCTTAGCCTGGGACAGAGAGACCCAGTACTTC. Translating it yields CASSLAWDRETQYF.

Remarks on this clone: The identical CDR3 is also encoded by other nucleotide sequences in the sample. The V and J genes are TRBV7-2 and TRBJ1-5; the D is unclear. The V and J ends lost 1 base and 2 bases respectively, with 6 bases between them. The CDR3 has 14 amino acids. Germline loops: CDR1 SGHTA, CDR2 FQGNSA. The CDR3 region is CASSLESGNQPQHF. The CDR3 DNA sequence: TGTGCCAGCAGCTTAGAGTCGGGCAATCAGCCCCAGCATTTT.

This clone showed up just once. The V and J genes are TRBV5-6 and TRBJ2-7, with TRBD1 matching over 10 bases. Germline lookup yields CDR1 SGHDT and CDR2 YYEEEE. CDR3 length: 14 residues. The V segment lost 2 bases and the J segment 4 bases; nucleotides outside the gene matches: 3. CDR3 sequence reads: CASSFPGQGYEQYF. For the CDR3, the DNA is TGTGCCAGCAGCTTTCCGGGACAGGGGTACGAGCAGTACTTC.

The genes are TRBV14 and TRBJ2-2, with a weak D call TRBD1 (5 bases). The CDR3 has 16 residues. Trimming took off 6 bases at V and 1 base at J, with 15 bases between the two ends. The germline V gene encodes CDR1 SGHDN and CDR2 FVKESK. CDR3 DNA: TGTGCCAGCAGACATACAACAACAGGGAACACCGGGGAGCTGTTTTTT. This codes for CASRHTTTGNTGELFF.

The chain joins TRBV5-5 to TRBJ2-7, with D perhaps TRBD2 (6 bases). With 4 bases removed from V and 0 bases from J, the gap between germline ends came to 14 bases. The germline gives CDR1 SGHKS, CDR2 YYEKEE (reference sequence). CDR3 length: 15 residues. DNA for the CDR3: TGTGCCAGCAGCCGGGGGACGGATGCCTCCTACGAGCAGTACTTC. Encoded protein: CASSRGTDASYEQYF.

The chain couples TRBV7-2 to TRBJ2-1, with 9 bases identical to TRBD1. The V segment lost 1 base and the J segment 8 bases; nucleotides outside the gene matches: 9. Germline CDR1 and CDR2: SGHTA and FQGNSA. The CDR3 has 16 amino acids. The CDR3 DNA reads TGTGCCAGCAGCTTAGGTCCCATAACAGGGGGCTATGAGCAGTTCTTC. Translating it yields CASSLGPITGGYEQFF.

The genes are TRBV6-5 and TRBJ1-2, with TRBD1 matching over 7 bases. Trimming took 1 base from V and 8 from J; bases not matched to a gene: 7. The CDR3 runs to 14 residues. Germline CDR1 and CDR2: MNHEY and SVGAGI. CDR3 DNA sequence: TGTGCCAGCAGTTACTGGAAGACAGGGTACGGCTACACCTTC. This gives the protein CASSYWKTGYGYTF.

J is TRBJ2-3 and V is TRBV19, with 8 bases identical to TRBD1. In germline, CDR1 is LNHDA, CDR2 SQIVND (reference sequence). The CDR3 runs 15 residues. Losses at the gene ends were 1 base for V and 3 bases for J; bases not matched to a gene: 3. CDR3 DNA: TGTGCCAGTAGTATAGGGGACAGGAGGACAGATACGCAGTATTTT. As protein: CASSIGDRRTDTQYF.

The J gene is TRBJ2-7, the V gene TRBV29-1, with 9 bases lining up with TRBD2. Germline CDR1 and CDR2: SQVTM and ANQGSEA. This CDR3 contains 16 residues. The V and J ends lost 5 bases and 0 bases, in that order; junction bases with no gene match: 11. The CDR3 is CSVSGEGGRVSYEQYF. CDR3 bases: TGCAGCGTTTCAGGTGAGGGCGGGAGGGTCTCCTACGAGCAGTACTTC.

This clone showed up just once. The chain couples TRBV5-4 to TRBJ2-7, with TRBD1 identical over 7 bases. Trimming cost V 0 bases and J 2 bases; bases outside gene matches: 11. From germline, CDR1 is SGHNT and CDR2 YYREEE (reference sequence). CDR3 length: 17 amino acids. CDR3 coding DNA: TGTGCCAGCAGCTTGGCCGTTCCGGGACAGAGCCCCTACGAGCAGTACTTC. Encoded protein: CASSLAVPGQSPYEQYF.

The chain links TRBV13 to TRBJ2-7; TRBD1 aligns across 7 bases. Germline V CDR1 and CDR2: PRHDT, FYEKMQ (reference sequence). V lost 4 bases to trimming and J lost 3 bases; unmatched junction nucleotides: 6. This CDR3 is 14 amino acids long. The CDR3: CASSYDRVVYEQYF. CDR3 sequence (DNA): TGTGCCAGCAGCTATGACAGGGTGGTCTACGAGCAGTACTTC. The full variable domain, its missing parts supplied by reference TRBV13 and TRBJ2-7, is AAGVIQSPRHLIKEKRETATLKCYPIPRHDTVYWYQQGPGQDPQFLISFYEKMQSDKGSIPDRFSAQQFSDYHSELNMSSLELGDSALYFCASSYDRVVYEQYFGPGTRLTVT.

The chain has TRBV7-9 and TRBJ2-2, with a tentative D call TRBD1 (6 bases). Trimming took 5 bases from V and 4 from J, leaving 26 bases between them. The CDR3 consists of 19 residues. The germline V gene encodes CDR1 SEHNR and CDR2 FQNEAQ (reference sequence). The CDR3 sequence is CASSRHTGTFGRGTGELFF. CDR3 nucleotides: TGTGCCAGCAGCAGACATACGGGGACATTCGGTCGGGGCACCGGGGAGCTGTTTTTT.

V and J are TRBV15 and TRBJ1-4, with D maybe TRBD1 (5 bases). CDR1 is LNHNV and CDR2 is YYDKDF in the germline V gene (reference sequence). The CDR3 is made up of 11 amino acids. V lost 3 bases, J lost 12 bases, and 8 bases lay in between. CDR3 DNA: TGTGCCACCAGCAGGGAGACAGAACTGTTTTTT. Its translation is CATSRETELFF.

V gene TRBV3-1 (or the pseudogene TRBV3-2) combines with J gene TRBJ1-5; a possible D gene is TRBD1 (5 bases). Trimming left V 0 bases short and J 9 bases short, with 15 bases between. Germline V gives CDR1 LGHDT, CDR2 YNNKEL (reference sequence). The CDR3 totals 15 residues. The CDR3 nucleotides are TGTGCCAGCAGCCAAGATTCCACAGGTCGACGGCCCCAGCATTTT. The encoded protein is CASSQDSTGRRPQHF.

The genes are TRBV5-1 and TRBJ1-6; D uncertain. This CDR3 region has 13 residues. Trimming stripped 5 bases from V and 7 bases from J, with 10 bases between. CDR1 and CDR2 from the germline V gene are SGHRS and YFSETQ. The CDR3 is CASSDQRNSPLHF. The CDR3 bases are TGCGCCAGCAGTGACCAGCGGAATTCACCCCTCCACTTT. Full variable domain (missing parts from reference TRBV5-1 and TRBJ1-6): KAGVTQTPRYLIKTRGQQVTLSCSPISGHRSVSWYQQTPGQGLQFLFEYFSETQRNKGNFPGRFSGRQFSNSRSEMNVSTLELGDSALYLCASSDQRNSPLHFGNGTRLTVT.

This clone was seen more than once but under ten times. V gene TRBV5-1 combines with J gene TRBJ2-7, with 7 bases identical to TRBD1. Germline CDR1 is SGHRS and CDR2 is YFSETQ. This CDR3 comprises 12 residues. After removal of 4 bases from V and 5 bases from J, the junction contained 3 bases not matched to a gene. CDR3 amino acids: CASSRTGNEQYF. The CDR3 DNA is TGCGCCAGCAGCAGGACAGGCAACGAGCAGTACTTC.

The genes are TRBV6-6 and TRBJ1-1; no firm D call. The germline V gene has CDR1 MNHNY and CDR2 SVGAGI (reference sequence). The CDR3 is made up of 13 amino acids. Trimming took off 2 bases at V and 1 base at J, with 5 bases between the two ends. CDR3 region: CASSYAGNTEAFF. DNA of the CDR3: TGTGCCAGCAGTTACGCCGGGAACACTGAAGCTTTCTTT.

The J gene is TRBJ2-1, the V gene TRBV9, with D tentatively TRBD1 (6 bases). Germline V CDR1 and CDR2: SGDLS, YYNGEE. The V end was cut by 0 bases, the J end by 4 bases, with 11 bases between. The CDR3 covers 15 residues. The CDR3 spells CASSVADSPYNEQFF. The CDR3 DNA sequence: TGTGCCAGCAGCGTAGCGGACAGCCCTTACAATGAGCAGTTCTTC. Full variable domain (outside the CDR3, taken from reference TRBV9 and TRBJ2-1): DSGVTQTPKHLITATGQRVTLRCSPRSGDLSVYWYQQSLDQGLQFLIQYYNGEERAKGNILERFSAQQFPDLHSELNLSSLELGDSALYFCASSVADSPYNEQFFGPGTRLTVL.